These 20 T cell receptor beta chains were sequenced from one sample in a study of radiation and T cells in renal cell carcinoma (TCRdb year 2020). In light of the paper, this sample's time point label describes: blood 2 weeks post-SBRT. This sample's treatment or condition label indicates: 15 Gy SBRT to primary tumor, nephrectomy 4 weeks later. Libraries were made using the immunoSEQ multiplex PCR assay. TCRdb provides this immuneACCESS table in a form limited to in-frame rearrangements. Some clones are lacking; in checked studies, under half of them reflect an unresolved V gene, and why the rest are absent is not known. The sample includes approximately 79,000 clones, with around 76% observed a single time. The top ten clonotypes cover approximately 5.4% of the sample. The source material was blood, sampled from a patient whose treatment included radiotherapy and nephrectomy. These TCRs come from a man in his sixties with renal cell carcinoma.

The chain is built from TRBV7-2 and TRBJ2-7; unclear D gene. The CDR3 has 15 amino acids. Germline CDR1 is SGHTA and CDR2 is FQGNSA. V lost 7 bases to trimming and J lost 3 bases, with 19 bases between them. CDR3 sequence (DNA): TGTGCCAGCAACCCCGGAAATGGTGTAAACTACGAGCAGTACTTC. Its translation: CASNPGNGVNYEQYF.

The chain combines TRBV28 with TRBJ1-2; TRBD1 matches at 11 bases. The CDR3 runs to 15 residues. J was trimmed by 7 bases and V by 4 bases; bases with no gene match: 8. CDR1 is MDHEN, CDR2 SYDVKM, per germline. CDR3 sequence: CASSSPGQGEAGYTF. For the CDR3, the DNA is TGTGCCAGCAGTTCTCCGGGACAGGGGGAAGCTGGCTACACCTTC.

This sequence joins TRBV30 and TRBJ2-1; D assignment may be TRBD1 or TRBD2 (5 bases each). CDR1 and CDR2 from the germline V gene are GTSNPN and SVGIG (reference sequence). With 6 bases removed from V and 8 bases from J, the gap between germline ends came to 20 bases. This CDR3 spans 14 amino acids. The CDR3 sequence: CACIRSGTQDEQFF. CDR3 in DNA: TGTGCCTGTATCCGTTCCGGGACCCAGGATGAGCAGTTCTTC.

This rearrangement joins TRBV4-3 to TRBJ2-7; D possibly corresponds to TRBD2 (6 bases). The ends were cut back, 4 bases at V and 6 bases at J, with 19 bases in the middle. The CDR3 is made up of 15 amino acids. The germline gives CDR1 LGHNA, CDR2 YSLEER. The CDR3 DNA is TGCGCCAGCAGCCCGGGTCCGGGACTCGCACTCGAGCAGTACTTC. Translating gives CASSPGPGLALEQYF.

The chain joins TRBV5-1 to TRBJ2-4, with a tentative D call TRBD2 (5 bases). Germline CDR1 and CDR2: SGHRS and YFSETQ. V lost 0 bases to trimming and J lost 14 bases, with 15 bases between them. The CDR3 has 13 amino acids. The CDR3 loop is CASSLGSESQEYF. CDR3 DNA sequence: TGCGCCAGCAGCTTGGGTAGCGAGAGCCAAGAGTACTTC.

This rearrangement joins TRBV9 to TRBJ2-7; 8 bases map to TRBD1. CDR1 and CDR2 (germline): SGDLS, YYNGEE. The CDR3 length is 12 residues. V lost 7 bases and J lost 3; bases outside the gene matches: 3. The CDR3 region is CASSGQGYEQYF. CDR3 coding DNA: TGTGCCAGCTCCGGACAGGGCTACGAGCAGTACTTC.

This clone was seen only once. The V call is TRBV6-5, the J call TRBJ2-1; 9 positions agree with TRBD1. The junction had 7 bases not matched to a gene; V was cut back by 5 bases and J by 8 bases. The CDR3 consists of 14 residues. The germline V gene has CDR1 MNHEY and CDR2 SVGAGI. The CDR3 coding sequence is TGTGCCAGCAGTCCGGGACAGGGTTGGGATGAGCAGTTCTTC. Amino acids: CASSPGQGWDEQFF.

The rearrangement uses TRBV7-8 and TRBJ2-7; TRBD1 is a possible D gene (5 bases). The germline V gene encodes CDR1 SGHVS and CDR2 FQNEAQ. The CDR3 contains 13 residues. Trimming stripped 2 bases from V and 6 bases from J, with 11 bases between. The CDR3 DNA reads TGTGCCAGCAGCTTAAGCAGGGTCAGCGAGCAGTACTTC. This encodes CASSLSRVSEQYF.

This clone was counted once. V and J are TRBV19 and TRBJ1-3, with TRBD1 as a possible D gene (5 bases). This CDR3 has 14 residues. Trimming pared 7 bases from V and 0 bases from J, leaving 10 bases between. Germline CDR1 is LNHDA and CDR2 is SQIVND (reference sequence). The CDR3 reads CASKTAASGNTIYF. Written as DNA, the CDR3 is TGTGCCAGTAAGACAGCAGCCTCTGGAAACACCATATATTTT.

V gene TRBV2 combines with J gene TRBJ1-5; 12 nucleotides line up with TRBD1. V was clipped by 6 bases and J by 0 bases; unmatched bases: 6. Germline V gene data show CDR1 as SNHLY and CDR2 as FYNNEI. This CDR3 contains 17 residues. The CDR3 loop is CASRGGTGGYSNQPQHF. The CDR3 bases are TGTGCCAGCAGGGGCGGGACAGGGGGCTATAGCAATCAGCCCCAGCATTTT. Based on the CDR3 plus reference TRBV2 and TRBJ1-5, the full variable domain is EPEVTQTPSHQVTQMGQEVILRCVPISNHLYFYWYRQILGQKVEFLVSFYNNEISEKSEIFDDQFSVERPDGSNFTLKIRSTKLEDSAMYFCASRGGTGGYSNQPQHFGDGTRLSIL.

This clone was observed once. The V and J genes are TRBV7-2 and TRBJ2-7; D might be TRBD2 (6 bases). CDR1 and CDR2 from the germline V gene are SGHTA and FQGNSA. Trimming stripped 5 bases from V and 4 bases from J, with 18 bases between. The CDR3 contains 15 residues. The CDR3 is CASSLDYSSSYEQYF. CDR3 DNA sequence: TGTGCCAGCAGCCTGGACTATTCAAGCTCATACGAGCAGTACTTC.

The chain joins TRBV19 to TRBJ2-1; 13 positions match TRBD2. V lost 6 bases, J lost 7 bases, and 3 bases stayed unmatched. Per the germline V gene, CDR1 is LNHDA and CDR2 is SQIVND (reference sequence). The CDR3 has 14 amino acids. CDR3: CASRTSGRGNEQFF. In DNA, the CDR3 is TGTGCCAGTAGAACTAGCGGGAGGGGGAATGAGCAGTTCTTC.

V is TRBV30 and J is TRBJ2-1; 14 bases are shared with TRBD2. V gave up 0 bases and J gave up 8 bases; unmatched junction bases: 6. The CDR3 extends over 16 amino acids. CDR1 GTSNPN and CDR2 SVGIG come from the germline V gene (reference sequence). CDR3 amino acids: CAWSVRGLAGVHEQFF. Written as DNA, the CDR3 is TGTGCCTGGAGTGTACGGGGACTAGCGGGAGTACATGAGCAGTTCTTC.

J is TRBJ2-1 and V is TRBV2; 7 positions match TRBD1. The CDR3 totals 13 residues. Germline V lookup: CDR1 SNHLY, CDR2 FYNNEI. The trim removed 3 bases at V and 8 bases at J, leaving 4 bases unmatched. The chain's CDR3 is CASSDTGAHEQFF. The DNA of the CDR3 is TGTGCCAGCAGTGACACAGGGGCACATGAGCAGTTCTTC. Together with reference TRBV2 and TRBJ2-1, the CDR3 gives the full variable domain: EPEVTQTPSHQVTQMGQEVILRCVPISNHLYFYWYRQILGQKVEFLVSFYNNEISEKSEIFDDQFSVERPDGSNFTLKIRSTKLEDSAMYFCASSDTGAHEQFFGPGTRLTVL.

The gene calls are TRBV10-3 and TRBJ2-7; 7 positions agree with TRBD2. CDR3 length equals 14 residues. Germline-derived CDR1 and CDR2 are ENHRY and SYGVKD. The junction had 6 bases not matched to a gene; V was cut back by 2 bases and J by 5 bases. The CDR3 loop is CAISEGRERHEQYF. In DNA, the CDR3 is TGTGCCATCAGTGAGGGGCGGGAGAGGCACGAGCAGTACTTC.

The CDR3 protein is CASSLAGRREETQYF. The CDR3 DNA is TGTGCCAGCAGCTTAGCTGGCAGGAGGGAGGAGACCCAGTACTTC. The rearrangement links TRBV11-2 to TRBJ2-5, with D possibly TRBD2 on 6 matching bases. This CDR3 region has 15 residues. V was cut by 1 base and J by 5 bases, with 14 bases left in between. The germline V gene has CDR1 SGHAT and CDR2 FQNNGV.

The chain recombines TRBV7-2 with TRBJ1-5; 7 bases align to TRBD1. J gave up 6 bases and V 2 bases, and 4 bases lay outside the gene matches. The CDR3 contains 14 residues. Per the germline V gene, CDR1 is SGHTA and CDR2 is FQGNSA. The CDR3 reads CASSLRQGGQPQHF. CDR3 bases: TGTGCCAGCAGCTTAAGACAGGGCGGTCAGCCCCAGCATTTT.

The V gene is TRBV6-5, the J gene TRBJ2-4, with D possibly called TRBD1 or TRBD2 (5 bases each). The germline gives CDR1 MNHEY, CDR2 SVGAGI. Trimming left V 5 bases short and J 8 bases short, with 13 bases between. CDR3 size: 13 residues. The CDR3 protein is CASSPRGTDIQYF. The DNA for the CDR3 is TGTGCCAGCAGTCCCCGAGGGACGGACATTCAGTACTTC.

The rearrangement joins TRBV2 to TRBJ2-1, with 8 bases fitting TRBD1. Germline values: CDR1 SNHLY, CDR2 FYNNEI. The CDR3 is made up of 13 amino acids. Trimming at V came to 3 bases and at J to 8 bases, leaving 3 bases not matched to a gene. The CDR3 bases are TGTGCCAGCAGTGACGGACAGGGCGATGAGCAGTTCTTC. Its protein product is CASSDGQGDEQFF. The complete variable domain, with remaining parts taken from reference TRBV2 and TRBJ2-1, reads EPEVTQTPSHQVTQMGQEVILRCVPISNHLYFYWYRQILGQKVEFLVSFYNNEISEKSEIFDDQFSVERPDGSNFTLKIRSTKLEDSAMYFCASSDGQGDEQFFGPGTRLTVL.

J is TRBJ2-1 and V is TRBV5-4; D is possibly TRBD2 (5 bases). V was trimmed by 6 bases and J by 0 bases, leaving 7 bases between them. This CDR3 contains 13 residues. Germline V gene data show CDR1 as SGHNT and CDR2 as YYREEE (reference sequence). The CDR3 DNA sequence: TGTGCCAGCAACCGGGACTCCTACAATGAGCAGTTCTTC. Translating gives CASNRDSYNEQFF.